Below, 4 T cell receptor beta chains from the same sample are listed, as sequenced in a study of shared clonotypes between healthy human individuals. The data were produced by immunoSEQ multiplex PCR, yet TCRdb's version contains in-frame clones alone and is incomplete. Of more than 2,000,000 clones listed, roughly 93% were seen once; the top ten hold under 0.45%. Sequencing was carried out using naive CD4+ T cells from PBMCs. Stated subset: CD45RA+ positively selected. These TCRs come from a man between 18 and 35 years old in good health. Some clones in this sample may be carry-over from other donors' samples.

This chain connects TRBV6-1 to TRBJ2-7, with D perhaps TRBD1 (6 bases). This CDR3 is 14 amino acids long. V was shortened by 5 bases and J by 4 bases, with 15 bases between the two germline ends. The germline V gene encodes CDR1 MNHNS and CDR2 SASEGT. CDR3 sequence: CASSSSGTTYEQYF. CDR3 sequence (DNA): TGTGCCAGCAGTTCGTCCGGGACAACTTACGAGCAGTACTTC.

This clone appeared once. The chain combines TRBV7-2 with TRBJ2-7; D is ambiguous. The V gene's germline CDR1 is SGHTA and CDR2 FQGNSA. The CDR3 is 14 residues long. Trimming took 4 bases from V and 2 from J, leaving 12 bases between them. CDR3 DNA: TGTGCCAGCAGCTCCCGACGAGCAACCTACGAGCAGTACTTC. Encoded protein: CASSSRRATYEQYF.

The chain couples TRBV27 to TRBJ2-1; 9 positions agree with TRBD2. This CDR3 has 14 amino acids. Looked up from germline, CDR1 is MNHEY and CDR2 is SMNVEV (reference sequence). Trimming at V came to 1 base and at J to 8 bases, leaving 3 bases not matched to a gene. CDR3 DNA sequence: TGTGCCAGCAGTTTATTAGCGGGAGTGCATGAGCAGTTCTTC. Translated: CASSLLAGVHEQFF.

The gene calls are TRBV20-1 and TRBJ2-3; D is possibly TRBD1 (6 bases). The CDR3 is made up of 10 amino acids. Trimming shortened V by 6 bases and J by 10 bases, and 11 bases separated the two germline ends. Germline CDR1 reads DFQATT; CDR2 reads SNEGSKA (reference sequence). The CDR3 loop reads CSAGAGAQYF. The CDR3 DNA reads TGCAGTGCGGGGGCCGGGGCGCAGTATTTT.